A single sample gave rise to the 23 T cell receptor beta chains below, sequenced in a study of cytomegalovirus exposure and HLA in healthy donors. TCRdb keeps only in-frame clones here, not all; method: immunoSEQ multiplex PCR. The sample includes some 56,000 clones, around nine tenths seen only once; the top ten take 0.9% to 1.4%. Sequenced: PBMCs. Source of these receptors: a man aged 18 to 29 in good health and CMV-seronegative.

The V and J genes are TRBV27 and TRBJ2-1, with D possibly matching TRBD2 (5 bases). V shed 3 bases and J shed 2 bases, with 8 bases lying between them. The CDR3 extends over 14 amino acids. Germline CDR1 reads MNHEY; CDR2 reads SMNVEV (reference sequence). CDR3 coding DNA: TGTGCCAGCAGTTTGCAGCGGACCTACAATGAGCAGTTCTTC. Protein: CASSLQRTYNEQFF.

This rearrangement joins TRBV19 to TRBJ1-5; the match to TRBD1 covers 8 bases. CDR3 length equals 16 residues. Germline trimming cut 4 bases from V and 1 base from J; bases unmatched to any gene: 6. From germline, CDR1 is LNHDA and CDR2 SQIVND (reference sequence). The CDR3 loop is CASSTGQGKSNQPQHF. The CDR3 region has the DNA TGTGCCAGTAGTACCGGACAGGGTAAAAGCAATCAGCCCCAGCATTTT. Using reference TRBV19 and TRBJ1-5 for the parts outside the CDR3, the full variable domain is DGGITQSPKYLFRKEGQNVTLSCEQNLNHDAMYWYRQDPGQGLRLIYYSQIVNDFQKGDIAEGYSVSREKKESFPLTVTSAQKNPTAFYLCASSTGQGKSNQPQHFGDGTRLSIL.

The V call is TRBV7-3, the J call TRBJ2-1; 10 nucleotides match TRBD2. Germline V CDR1 and CDR2: SGHTA, FQGTGA. CDR3 length: 16 residues. With V trimmed by 5 bases and J by 6 bases, 10 bases remained unmatched. CDR3 bases: TGTGCCAGCAGCACCCTAGCGGGAGCGATTATCAATGAGCAGTTCTTC. Encoded protein: CASSTLAGAIINEQFF.

The rearrangement links TRBV2 to TRBJ1-2; a possible D gene is TRBD1 (5 bases). The V gene lost 4 bases and the J gene lost 2 bases, with 11 bases spanning the gap. Germline CDR1 reads SNHLY; CDR2 reads FYNNEI. The CDR3 has 14 amino acids. CDR3 residues: CASSGFRGNYGYTF. The CDR3 region has the DNA TGTGCCAGCAGTGGGTTTAGGGGAAACTATGGCTACACCTTC.

The chain has TRBV11-2 and TRBJ1-2; D is unresolved. V lost 0 bases, J lost 1 base, and 3 bases lay in between. Germline assignment: CDR1 SGHAT and CDR2 FQNNGV. CDR3 length: 13 amino acids. CDR3 residues: CASSLDRNYGYTF. In DNA form, the CDR3 reads TGTGCCAGCAGCTTAGACCGTAACTATGGCTACACCTTC. Variable domain in full (rest from reference TRBV11-2 and TRBJ1-2): EAGVAQSPRYKIIEKRQSVAFWCNPISGHATLYWYQQILGQGPKLLIQFQNNGVVDDSQLPKDRFSAERLKGVDSTLKIQPAKLEDSAVYLCASSLDRNYGYTFGSGTRLTVV.

A single count supports this clone. V gene TRBV6-5 combines with J gene TRBJ1-1, with a weak D call TRBD1 (6 bases). CDR1 is MNHEY and CDR2 is SVGAGI in the germline V gene. V dropped 6 bases and J dropped 4 bases, with 15 bases sitting between them. This CDR3 spans 14 amino acids. In DNA, the CDR3 is TGTGCCAGCAGCGGGCACGGGGGGCCCACTGAAGCTTTCTTT. Encoded protein: CASSGHGGPTEAFF.

Here the CDR3 reads CASSPHEHEAFF. The CDR3 nucleotides are TGTGCCAGCAGCCCTCACGAACATGAAGCTTTCTTT. The chain uses TRBV7-2 and TRBJ1-1; D ambiguous. Germline V CDR1 and CDR2: SGHTA, FQGNSA. This CDR3 has 12 residues. With 5 bases removed from V and 7 bases from J, the gap between germline ends came to 11 bases.

The chain links TRBV25-1 to TRBJ1-1; D call uncertain. Germline V gene data show CDR1 as MGHDK and CDR2 as SYGVNS. The CDR3 spans 12 residues. The V end was cut by 5 bases, the J end by 4 bases, with 8 bases between. CDR3 protein: CASSRGGTEAFF. CDR3 DNA: TGTGCCAGCAGTCGTGGCGGCACTGAAGCTTTCTTT.

Only one count was recorded for this clone. The chain links TRBV28 to TRBJ1-4; 8 bases are shared with TRBD1. The CDR3 spans 15 residues. Trimming took 8 bases from V and 11 from J; bases not matched to a gene: 16. Germline V gene sequence: CDR1 MDHEN, CDR2 SYDVKM. Here the CDR3 reads CASSDSKQGGLKLFF. For the CDR3, the DNA is TGTGCCAGCTCAGATTCCAAACAGGGGGGACTGAAACTGTTTTTT.

The V gene is TRBV28, the J gene TRBJ1-5; TRBD1 matches 7 bases. Germline V gene lookup returns CDR1 MDHEN and CDR2 SYDVKM. J lost 4 bases, V lost 5 bases, and 8 bases had no gene match. This CDR3 contains 15 residues. CDR3 coding DNA: TGTGCCAGCAGTGATTCGACAGGGAATAATCAGCCCCAGCATTTT. Translated, it gives CASSDSTGNNQPQHF.

This sequence joins TRBV7-6 and TRBJ2-1; 8 nucleotides agree with TRBD1. Germline values: CDR1 SGHVS, CDR2 FNYEAQ. V lost 6 bases, J lost 5 bases, and 9 bases stayed unmatched. This CDR3 has 15 residues. DNA for the CDR3: TGTGCCAGCAGTCTTAGACAGGGGAGTGACAATGAGCAGTTCTTC. This codes for CASSLRQGSDNEQFF.

The V call is TRBV5-6, the J call TRBJ1-1, with D unresolved. V was pared by 0 bases and J by 5 bases, with 8 bases between. CDR3 length equals 13 residues. Germline lookup yields CDR1 SGHDT and CDR2 YYEEEE. The chain's CDR3 is CASSLVSWTEAFF. In nucleotides, the CDR3 is TGTGCCAGCAGCTTGGTCAGTTGGACTGAAGCTTTCTTT.

The CDR3 DNA reads TGTGCCAGCAGTGAAGGGCCTGGCACAGATACGCAGTATTTT. Translation: CASSEGPGTDTQYF. The gene calls are TRBV6-1 and TRBJ2-3; D unresolved. Germline lookup yields CDR1 MNHNS and CDR2 SASEGT. Trimming stripped 1 base from V and 1 base from J, with 6 bases between. This CDR3 spans 14 amino acids.

V is TRBV7-2 and J is TRBJ1-2, with a possible D match to TRBD1 (5 bases). Germline V gene lookup returns CDR1 SGHTA and CDR2 FQGNSA. CDR3 length equals 14 residues. The V gene lost 5 bases and the J gene lost 7 bases, with 17 bases spanning the gap. CDR3 residues: CASSLTGGTSGYTF. CDR3 nucleotide sequence: TGTGCCAGCAGCCTCACGGGGGGTACGAGTGGCTACACCTTC.

The J gene is TRBJ2-5, the V gene TRBV9; a possible D gene is TRBD2 (6 bases). V shed 4 bases and J shed 4 bases, with 14 bases lying between them. This CDR3 comprises 14 residues. Germline V gives CDR1 SGDLS, CDR2 YYNGEE. CDR3 DNA: TGTGCCAGCAGCCCTCGACTAGGGTCAGAGACCCAGTACTTC. Residues: CASSPRLGSETQYF.

This clone was detected only once. The J gene is TRBJ1-1, the V gene TRBV7-6, with 9 bases identical to TRBD1. The CDR3 length is 16 residues. Per the germline V gene, CDR1 is SGHVS and CDR2 is FNYEAQ. The J segment lost 0 bases and the V segment lost 3 bases, leaving 5 bases of the junction unmatched. DNA for the CDR3: TGTGCCAGCAGCTTGTTGAACAGGGGGCTGAACACTGAAGCTTTCTTT. Translated: CASSLLNRGLNTEAFF.

The CDR3 loop reads CASSRTGVRTEAFF. The CDR3 nucleotides are TGTGCCAGCAGCCGGACAGGGGTTAGGACTGAAGCTTTCTTT. This sequence joins TRBV27 and TRBJ1-1, with TRBD1 matching 9 bases. The length of the CDR3 is 14 residues. Germline assignment: CDR1 MNHEY and CDR2 SMNVEV (reference sequence). Trimming at V came to 6 bases and at J to 5 bases, leaving 7 bases not matched to a gene.

This clone was counted a few times. This chain connects TRBV7-8 to TRBJ2-2, with TRBD1 identical over 9 bases. V shed 1 base and J 4 bases; nucleotides not matched to a gene: 7. The germline CDR1 and CDR2 sequences are SGHVS and FQNEAQ. CDR3 length: 17 residues. The CDR3, as DNA: TGTGCCAGCAGCTTAGGGGTAGGGACAGGGACCACCGGGGAGCTGTTTTTT. As protein: CASSLGVGTGTTGELFF.

The chain recombines TRBV9 with TRBJ2-3; 7 positions agree with TRBD1. The germline V gene encodes CDR1 SGDLS and CDR2 YYNGEE. Trimming cost V 3 bases and J 3 bases; bases outside gene matches: 10. The CDR3 sequence is 16 residues long. The CDR3 region has the DNA TGTGCCAGCAGCGCCCAGACAGGGTCCCTAACAGATACGCAGTATTTT. Its protein product is CASSAQTGSLTDTQYF.

This chain uses TRBV2 with TRBJ2-3, with 13 bases that match TRBD2. The germline CDR1 and CDR2 sequences are SNHLY and FYNNEI. This CDR3 has 17 amino acids. Trimming removed 5 bases from V and 2 bases from J; junction bases left unmatched: 7. The CDR3, as DNA: TGTGCCAGCAGTCGGAGGACTAGCGGGAGTATCACAGATACGCAGTATTTT. It specifies CASSRRTSGSITDTQYF.

The gene calls are TRBV10-3 and TRBJ1-5; D gene uncertain. This CDR3 is built from 13 residues. V was clipped by 3 bases and J by 0 bases, with 3 bases between them. From germline, CDR1 is ENHRY and CDR2 SYGVKD. The CDR3, as DNA: TGTGCCATCAGTGATTATAGCAATCAGCCCCAGCATTTT. It encodes CAISDYSNQPQHF.

V is TRBV6-5 and J is TRBJ1-2, with TRBD1 identical over 7 bases. The CDR3 loop spans 15 amino acids. The germline gives CDR1 MNHEY, CDR2 SVGAGI. J gave up 1 base and V 6 bases, and 8 bases lay outside the gene matches. The CDR3 DNA sequence: TGTGCCAGCAGAACCGGACAGGCCCATAACTATGGCTACACCTTC. Protein: CASRTGQAHNYGYTF.

The rearrangement links TRBV7-2 to TRBJ2-3; 13 positions match TRBD2. V gave up 5 bases and J gave up 6 bases; unmatched junction bases: 5. This CDR3 region has 15 residues. Looked up from germline, CDR1 is SGHTA and CDR2 is FQGNSA. CDR3 protein: CASSILAGGLDTQYF. CDR3 DNA sequence: TGTGCCAGCAGCATACTAGCGGGAGGGTTGGATACGCAGTATTTT.